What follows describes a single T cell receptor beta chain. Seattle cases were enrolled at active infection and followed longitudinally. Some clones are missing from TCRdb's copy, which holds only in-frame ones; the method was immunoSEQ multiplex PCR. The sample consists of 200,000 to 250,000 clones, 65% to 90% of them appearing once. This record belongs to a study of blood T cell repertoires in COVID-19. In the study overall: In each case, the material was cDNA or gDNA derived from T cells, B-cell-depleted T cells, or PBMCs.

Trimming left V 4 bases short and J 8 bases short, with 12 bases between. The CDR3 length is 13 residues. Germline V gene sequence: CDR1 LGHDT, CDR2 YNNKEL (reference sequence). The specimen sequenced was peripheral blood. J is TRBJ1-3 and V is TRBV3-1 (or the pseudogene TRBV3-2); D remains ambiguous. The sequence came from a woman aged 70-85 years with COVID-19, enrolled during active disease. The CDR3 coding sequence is TGTGCCAGCAGCCTCCCGCCCGGGTACACCATATATTTT. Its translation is CASSLPPGYTIYF.